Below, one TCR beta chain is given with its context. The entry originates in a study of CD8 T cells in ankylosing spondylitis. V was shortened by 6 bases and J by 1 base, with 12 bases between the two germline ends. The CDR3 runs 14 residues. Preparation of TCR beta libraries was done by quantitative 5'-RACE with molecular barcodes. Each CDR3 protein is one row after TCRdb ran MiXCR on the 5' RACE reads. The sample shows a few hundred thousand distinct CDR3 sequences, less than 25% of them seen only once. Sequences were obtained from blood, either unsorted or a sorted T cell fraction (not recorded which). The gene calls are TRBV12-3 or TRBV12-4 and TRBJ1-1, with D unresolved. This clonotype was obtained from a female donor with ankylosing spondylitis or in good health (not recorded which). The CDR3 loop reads CASRMEPRNTEAFF. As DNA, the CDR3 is TGTGCCAGCAGGATGGAGCCTCGGAACACTGAAGCTTTCTTT.